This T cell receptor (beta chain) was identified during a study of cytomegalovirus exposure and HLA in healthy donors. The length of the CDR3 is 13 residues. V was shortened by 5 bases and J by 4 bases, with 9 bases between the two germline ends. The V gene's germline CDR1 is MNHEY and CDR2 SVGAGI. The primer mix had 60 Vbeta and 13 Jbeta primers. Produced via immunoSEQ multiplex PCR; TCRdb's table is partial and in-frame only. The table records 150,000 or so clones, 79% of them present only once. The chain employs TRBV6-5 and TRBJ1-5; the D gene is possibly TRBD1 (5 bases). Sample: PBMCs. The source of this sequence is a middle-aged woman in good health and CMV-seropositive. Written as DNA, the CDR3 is TGTGCCAGCAGTGGTGGGACTAATCAGCCCCAGCATTTT. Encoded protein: CASSGGTNQPQHF.